Each of the 2 T cell receptor beta chains below was sequenced from the same sample in a study of control samples from healthy donors and cancer patients (dated by TCRdb to the early 2020s). The library was obtained by the immunoSEQ multiplex PCR assay. As stored in TCRdb, this immuneACCESS dataset retains in-frame rearrangements with V and J assigned. A fraction of the clones does not appear; measured against another copy, unresolved V genes explain less than half of the discrepancy, and the remainder lacks a known reason. This sample gives around 50,000 clones in total; roughly 90% of them show up just once. Of the sample, around 1.5% falls within the top ten clones. Specimen: PBMCs. The receptors stem from a man in his forties or fifties with colorectal cancer.

This chain joins TRBV9 and TRBJ2-1; D is unclear. Trimming shortened V by 4 bases and J by 6 bases, and 11 bases separated the two germline ends. The V gene's germline CDR1 is SGDLS and CDR2 YYNGEE. The CDR3 consists of 13 residues. CDR3 bases: TGTGCCAGCAGCTCAGCGATGGGCAATGAGCAGTTCTTC. Translation: CASSSAMGNEQFF.

The chain combines TRBV6-5 with TRBJ2-3; 13 positions agree with TRBD2. This CDR3 is 15 amino acids long. V lost 6 bases, J lost 6 bases, and 6 bases stayed unmatched. The germline V gene has CDR1 MNHEY and CDR2 SVGAGI. CDR3 loop: CASSRLAGGGDTQYF. DNA of the CDR3: TGTGCCAGCAGCCGACTAGCGGGAGGTGGCGATACGCAGTATTTT.